This is a list of T cell receptor beta chains from one sample in a study of blood T cell repertoires in COVID-19. The table came from immunoSEQ multiplex PCR; TCRdb's copy has only in-frame clones and leaves some out. The table has approximately 670,000 clones, about nine tenths seen once. Sequencing was done on a sample of peripheral blood. The source of these receptors is a woman aged 18-29 years with acute or convalescent COVID-19. Each CDR3 is given with its conserved first and last residue. A D gene is named only where the DNA matches it firmly.

length	J	D	V	CDR3	DNA
15	TRBJ1-2	TRBD1	TRBV10-3	CATLDGTATNYGYTF	TGTGCCACCTTGGACGGGACAGCTACTAACTATGGCTACACCTTC
19	TRBJ2-6	.	TRBV27	CASSLYAGALKTGANVLTF	TGTGCCAGCAGTTTATACGCAGGGGCCCTTAAGACTGGGGCCAACGTCCTGACTTTC
18	TRBJ1-5	TRBD1	TRBV2	CASSTPSGTGGSNQPQHF	TGTGCCAGCAGTACTCCCTCAGGGACAGGGGGTAGCAATCAGCCCCAGCATTTT
14	TRBJ2-1	.	TRBV27	CASRVGAPGNEQFF	TGTGCCAGCAGGGTGGGAGCTCCGGGGAATGAGCAGTTCTTC
13	TRBJ2-1	.	TRBV24-1	CATSRGSYNEQFF	TGTGCCACCAGCCGGGGGTCCTACAATGAGCAGTTCTTC
14	TRBJ2-7	.	TRBV27	CASSLQGSSYEQYF	TGTGCCAGCAGTTTACAGGGGAGCTCCTACGAGCAGTACTTC
16	TRBJ1-3	TRBD1	TRBV15	CATSGRDRGAGNTIYF	TGTGCCACCAGCGGCCGGGACAGGGGGGCTGGAAACACCATATATTTT
13	TRBJ1-2	TRBD1	TRBV12-3/TRBV12-4	CASNRQGNYGYTF	TGTGCCAGCAACAGACAGGGCAACTATGGCTACACCTTC
16	TRBJ2-2	.	TRBV5-1	CASSWATGLGTGELFF	TGCGCCAGCAGCTGGGCGACAGGTCTGGGCACCGGGGAGCTGTTTTTT
16	TRBJ2-1	TRBD1	TRBV24-1	CATSDLRGGTYNEQFF	TGTGCCACCAGTGATTTGCGAGGGGGCACGTACAATGAGCAGTTCTTC
15	TRBJ1-1	.	TRBV4-1	CASSQSRVMNTEAFF	TGCGCCAGCAGCCAGTCCCGGGTCATGAACACTGAAGCTTTCTTT
14	TRBJ1-1	.	TRBV12-2	CASRLGRTATKSFF	TGTGCAAGTCGCTTAGGAAGGACAGCCACAAAGTCTTTCTTT